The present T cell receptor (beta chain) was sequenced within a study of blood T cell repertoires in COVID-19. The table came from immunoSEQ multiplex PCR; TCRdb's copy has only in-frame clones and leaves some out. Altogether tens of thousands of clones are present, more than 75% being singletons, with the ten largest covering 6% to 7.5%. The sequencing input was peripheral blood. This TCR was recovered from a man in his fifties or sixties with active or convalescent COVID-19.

The DNA for the CDR3 is TGTGCCAGCGCGGGGCCCGAGAACACTGAAGCTTTCTTT. Amino acids: CASAGPENTEAFF. V gene TRBV12-3 or TRBV12-4 combines with J gene TRBJ1-1; maybe TRBD1 (5 bases). The CDR3 has 13 amino acids. The V end lost 8 bases, the J end lost 1 base, and 11 bases lay between the germline ends.